The rows below give T cell receptor beta chains drawn from one sample of a study of blood T cell repertoires in COVID-19. The method was immunoSEQ multiplex PCR; TCRdb's version includes in-frame clones alone and lacks a portion of them. The sample includes a few hundred thousand clones, roughly 84% of them seen just once. The sample taken for sequencing was PBMCs or T cells enriched from blood (not recorded which). Source of these receptors: a man in his fifties who had recovered from COVID-19. CDR3s include the opening cysteine and the closing phenylalanine or tryptophan. D genes are given only for firm matches. Expanded clones get a size class; other rows say once, few or many, or leave the size out.

V gene	D gene	clone size	J gene	CDR3 length	CDR3 DNA	CDR3 protein
TRBV7-9	-	-	TRBJ1-1	16	TGTGCCAGCAGCTTAATAGCCTGGGGCGCCAACACTGAAGCTTTCTTT	CASSLIAWGANTEAFF
TRBV7-9	-	-	TRBJ2-5	13	TGTGCCAGCAGCCAAGGACTGGCAGAGACCCAGTACTTC	CASSQGLAETQYF
TRBV27	TRBD1	-	TRBJ1-2	15	TGTGCCAGCAGTTTATCCCCGACAGGGAACTATGGCTACACCTTC	CASSLSPTGNYGYTF
TRBV3-1/TRBV3-2	TRBD1	-	TRBJ2-3	16	TGTGCCAGCAGCCAAGGGACAGGGAGGACAGCAGATACGCAGTATTTT	CASSQGTGRTADTQYF
TRBV4-1	-	-	TRBJ2-6	20	TGCGCCAGCAGCCAAGTTATAGCCCCCGACAGGTACTCTGGGGCCAACGTCCTGACTTTC	CASSQVIAPDRYSGANVLTF
TRBV27	TRBD1	-	TRBJ2-7	15	TGTGCCAGCAGTTTAACAGGGGCGAACTCCTACGAGCAGTACTTC	CASSLTGANSYEQYF
TRBV2	TRBD2	-	TRBJ2-1	15	TGTGCCAGCAGTTGGACTAGCGGAAGTTACAATGAGCAGTTCTTC	CASSWTSGSYNEQFF
TRBV10-3	TRBD2	-	TRBJ2-7	13	TGTGCCATCAGTGAGAGCGGGGGCTACGAGCAGTACTTC	CAISESGGYEQYF
TRBV6-5	-	-	TRBJ1-2	12	TGTGCCAGCAGTAGAGGGAACTATGGCTACACCTTC	CASSRGNYGYTF
TRBV9	-	-	TRBJ2-7	14	TGTGCCAGCAGTGGGAGACAGGCCCCTTACGAGCAGTACTTC	CASSGRQAPYEQYF
TRBV14	TRBD1	-	TRBJ1-4	13	TGTGCCAGCAGCCAATTTAAGGGGGCCCACTTGTTTTTT	CASSQFKGAHLFF
TRBV24-1	TRBD1	-	TRBJ1-1	20	TGTGCCACCAGTGAGGACGACCGAGGGGGCCGGATAGCCCGTAACACTGAAGCTTTCTTT	CATSEDDRGGRIARNTEAFF
TRBV19	TRBD1	-	TRBJ2-2	15	TGTGCCAGTAATCATAGGACAGGGGACGCCGGGGAGCTGTTTTTT	CASNHRTGDAGELFF
TRBV5-1	TRBD1	-	TRBJ1-1	15	TGCGCCAGCAGCGCGAACAGGGGGTTGAACACTGAAGCTTTCTTT	CASSANRGLNTEAFF
TRBV10-3	TRBD1	-	TRBJ1-2	16	TGTGCCATCAGTGGGGGACAGGGGCTCACTAACTATGGCTACACCTTC	CAISGGQGLTNYGYTF
TRBV29-1	-	-	TRBJ1-4	13	TGCAGCGTTGCAGGGGCTTCTAATGAAAAACTGTTTTTT	CSVAGASNEKLFF
TRBV12-3/TRBV12-4	-	-	TRBJ1-1	13	TGTGCCAGCAGGACAGGCCTGAACACTGAAGCTTTCTTT	CASRTGLNTEAFF
TRBV30	-	-	TRBJ2-3	13	TGTGCCTGGCGACAGGACACCACAGATACGCAGTATTTT	CAWRQDTTDTQYF
TRBV5-1	-	once	TRBJ2-7	13	TGCGCCAGCAGCTTGGCCAGGCCCTACGAGCAGTACTTC	CASSLARPYEQYF
TRBV7-7	TRBD2	-	TRBJ2-5	16	TGTGCTAGCAGCTTAGCGGCTAGCGGGACGGGAGAGACCCAGTACTTC	CASSLAASGTGETQYF
TRBV19	TRBD1	once	TRBJ1-5	17	TGTGCCAGTAGTAGAAGGACAGGGAGAGATAGCAATCAGCCCCAGCATTTT	CASSRRTGRDSNQPQHF
TRBV5-1	TRBD1	-	TRBJ1-6	16	TGCGCCAGCAGCCAGACAGGGTTAGGATTTAATTCACCCCTCCACTTT	CASSQTGLGFNSPLHF
TRBV5-6	-	once	TRBJ1-3	13	TGTGCCAGCAGCTTGGGACAAGGAAACACCATATATTTT	CASSLGQGNTIYF
TRBV19	TRBD1	-	TRBJ1-3	16	TGTGCCAGTAGTGTGGGACAGCGCATTTCTGGAAACACCATATATTTT	CASSVGQRISGNTIYF
TRBV18	-	-	TRBJ2-5	14	TGTGCCAGCTCACCGACCAGGGGACAAGAGACCCAGTACTTC	CASSPTRGQETQYF
TRBV6-5	-	-	TRBJ1-2	11	TGTGCCAGCAGTCACAGGCATGGCTACACCTTC	CASSHRHGYTF
TRBV7-3	-	-	TRBJ1-2	15	TGTGCCAGCAGCTTACAAACGGGAGCTAACTATGGCTACACCTTC	CASSLQTGANYGYTF
TRBV4-1	-	-	TRBJ1-3	13	TGCGCCAGCAGCCAAGAGGGGCAGGACACCATATATTTT	CASSQEGQDTIYF
TRBV29-1	-	-	TRBJ2-1	10	TGCAGCGCCGGAGAGAGTGAGCAGTTCTTC	CSAGESEQFF
TRBV18	TRBD2	once	TRBJ2-2	17	TGTGCCAGCTCACCACCAGCGGGGGGCTTCAACACCGGGGAGCTGTTTTTT	CASSPPAGGFNTGELFF
TRBV6-5	TRBD1	-	TRBJ2-7	15	TGTGCCAGCAGGGCGATCCGGGACAGGGGGTTCGAGCAGTACTTC	CASRAIRDRGFEQYF
TRBV7-9	-	-	TRBJ2-3	16	TGTGCCAGCAGCTTAGGGCAGGGGTCGGCTACAGATACGCAGTATTTT	CASSLGQGSATDTQYF
TRBV10-2	TRBD2	once	TRBJ2-1	15	TGCGCCAGCAGTGAGACCCTAGCGGGAGGCAATGAGCAGTTCTTC	CASSETLAGGNEQFF
TRBV25-1	-	few	TRBJ2-7	13	TGTGCCACGAGGGGGACGGGTTTAGGTGAGCAGTACTTC	CATRGTGLGEQYF
TRBV6-4	TRBD2	-	TRBJ2-1	14	TGTGCCAGCAGTGGGGCTAGCGGGAGAGGTGAGCAGTTCTTC	CASSGASGRGEQFF
TRBV6-5	TRBD2	-	TRBJ2-3	16	TGTGCCAGCAGTTCCGGTAGCGGGAGGTTGACAGATACGCAGTATTTT	CASSSGSGRLTDTQYF
TRBV10-1	-	-	TRBJ2-3	15	TGCGCCAGCAGCCGACGGTCAGGGAGCACAGATACGCAGTATTTT	CASSRRSGSTDTQYF
TRBV6-2/TRBV6-3	-	-	TRBJ2-7	15	TGTGCCAGCAGTTACTCGATGAGGGACTTCTACGAGCAGTACTTC	CASSYSMRDFYEQYF
TRBV5-1	TRBD1	-	TRBJ1-4	17	TGCGCCAGCAGCTTGGAACCCGGGACAGCAACTAATGAAAAACTGTTTTTT	CASSLEPGTATNEKLFF
TRBV6-5	-	-	TRBJ2-7	14	TGTGCCAGTTTTCAGGGCTGGAGTTCCTACGAGCAGTACTTC	CASFQGWSSYEQYF